What follows is one TCR beta chain and its context. This clonotype was detected a few times. Its antigen target is currently unknown. It has no much larger one-base neighbor in the sample; base qualities were not kept. All donors were healthy Caucasians. The twin cohort consisted of three pairs of female monozygotic twins, all aged about 18 to 30 years. RNA for TCR libraries was isolated from peripheral blood mononuclear cells. The method behind the library was 5' RACE. The reads were generated on an Illumina HiSeq 2000. Template switching added a universal primer binding site, and the final cDNA carried a unique molecular identifier that allowed TCR cDNA molecules to be counted accurately. First-strand cDNA for TCR alpha and beta chains was synthesized from specific primers in the conserved constant-segment region. To control for contamination, every cDNA library was double barcoded, receiving both a SMART-Mk sample barcode and Illumina barcodes. Two successive PCR steps introduced TruSeq adapter sequences along with Illumina sample barcodes. The Illumina HiSeq platform was used with custom primers to sequence TCR alpha and beta cDNA libraries. In the authors' own workflow: Unique molecular identifiers were extracted from raw reads with MiGEC, and CDR3 positions were determined with MiXCR. For each individual, recombination models were inferred using an EM algorithm with the repgenHMM and IGoR tools. Shared clonotype analysis was performed with the tcR package in R, normalizing sharing by the product of cloneset sizes. To study raw recombination free of thymic and clonal selection effects, out-of-frame nonproductive sequences were analyzed. TCRdb reanalyzed the raw reads on its own, using fastp at Q25 for trimming and MiXCR for clone calling, and kept in-frame beta chains. When rows share a CDR3 protein, they turn into one entry using the most common DNA and genes. The V and J calls, along with clone size, are taken from TCRdb and not from the paper's own processing. The sample table holds about 660,000 distinct CDR3 sequences, of which approximately 9% were seen once. Roughly 0.9% of the sample lies in the top ten.

This sample is drawn from a study of identical twins (dated by TCRdb to about 2016). In terms of the full investigation: To test whether fetal clonotypes persist, the study used deep sequencing on TCR alpha and beta repertoires from monozygotic twins, unrelated adults of various ages, and cord blood. To rule out contamination, replicate twin experiments were performed at different times with different library preparation protocols.

Study-wide findings and limitations: Abundant cord blood beta clonotypes carried fewer insertions; young adult naive repertoires showed a weaker similar trend, while memory repertoires showed none. Invariant T cells such as MAIT and iNKT could partly confound zero-insertion analyses, though diverse VJ usage argued against this for most clonotypes. Compared with coincidental sharing between unrelated individuals, out-of-frame TCR alpha sequences shared between twins showed an excess of sequences with low generation probability. The excess sharing between twins in beta out-of-frame sequences was weaker because fewer shared sequences reduced the signal-to-noise ratio. Because the same donors could not be followed over many years, the conclusions relied on cross-sectional statistical analysis. Recombination models systematically underestimated out-of-frame TCR alpha sharing in monozygotic twins but agreed with sharing between unrelated individuals.

The V end loses 4 bases and the J end loses 3 bases, and a stretch of 14 bases separates them. From a lookup of the germline V gene, CDR1 and CDR2 are SGDLS and YYNGEE. The CDR3 goes from the cysteine to the phenylalanine over 14 residues. The only DNA kept is the CDR3, 42 bases in frame from the first base. The data were also submitted as part of a second study, on yellow fever vaccine responses in identical twins. The second paper states: According to the authors, the vaccine-induced T cell response in identical twins seemed to be partly convergent and partly specific to each individual. The study precisely tracked vaccine-responding T cell clones in identical twins.

What was sequenced was PBMCs. The sequence was collected from a young woman in good health. The sequence links TRBV9 to TRBJ2-7; TRBD2 is a possible D gene, resting on 5 matching bases. The DNA is TGTGCCAGCAGCCCGGCGGGTCGAGTCTACGAGCAGTACTTC. This is translated as CASSPAGRVYEQYF.